The source of this T cell receptor (beta chain) is a study of T-cell memory formation after mild COVID-19. Each CDR3 protein is one row after TCRdb ran MiXCR on the 5' RACE reads. This sample has 540,000 or so distinct CDR3 sequences, with 20% found just once. The CDR3 is 10 residues long. Trimming took 5 bases from V and 5 from J, leaving 3 bases between them. CDR1 is SNHLY, CDR2 FYNNEI, per germline. This clonotype was seen a few times. V gene TRBV2 combines with J gene TRBJ1-1; D unresolved. This clonotype was sampled from an adult woman who had mild COVID-19 (a few samples of this study predate the infection). Cell type and time point are not known. Source material: PBMCs or a T cell subset sorted from them (not recorded which). Here the CDR3 DNA reads TGTGCCAGCAGTAGGACTGAAGCTTTCTTT. Encoded protein: CASSRTEAFF.